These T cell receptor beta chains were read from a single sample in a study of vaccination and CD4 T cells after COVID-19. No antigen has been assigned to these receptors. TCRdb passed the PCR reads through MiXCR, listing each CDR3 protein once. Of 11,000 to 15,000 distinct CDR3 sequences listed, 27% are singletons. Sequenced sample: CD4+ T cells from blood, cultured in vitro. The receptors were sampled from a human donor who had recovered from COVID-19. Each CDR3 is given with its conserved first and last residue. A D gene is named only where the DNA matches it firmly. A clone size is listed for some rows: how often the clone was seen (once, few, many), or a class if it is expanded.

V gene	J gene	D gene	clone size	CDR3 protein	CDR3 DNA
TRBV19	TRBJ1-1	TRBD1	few	CATADRGRSNTEAFF	TGTGCCACTGCTGACAGGGGGCGGTCGAACACTGAAGCTTTCTTT
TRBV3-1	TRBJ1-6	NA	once	CASSQDVGGQADSPLHF	TGTGCCAGCAGCCAAGATGTTGGAGGGCAAGCGGATTCACCCCTCCACTTT
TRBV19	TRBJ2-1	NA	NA	CASSIQLPSYNEQFF	TGTGCCAGTAGTATCCAGCTACCTTCCTACAATGAGCAGTTCTTC
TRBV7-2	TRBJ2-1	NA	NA	CASSSNPTWGTFYNEQFF	TGTGCCAGCAGTTCCAATCCCACTTGGGGGACCTTCTACAATGAGCAGTTCTTC
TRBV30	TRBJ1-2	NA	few	CAWSVRGQGPSNYGYTF	TGTGCCTGGAGTGTACGTGGGCAGGGTCCGAGCAACTATGGCTACACCTTC
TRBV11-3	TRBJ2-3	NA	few	CASSSPWMWDPSTDTQYF	TGTGCCAGCAGTTCGCCTTGGATGTGGGACCCTAGCACAGATACGCAGTATTTT
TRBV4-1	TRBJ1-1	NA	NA	CASSRASGENTEAFF	TGCGCCAGCAGCCGCGCAAGTGGAGAGAACACTGAAGCTTTCTTT
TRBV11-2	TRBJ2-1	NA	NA	CASSPWDARSYNEQFF	TGTGCCAGCAGCCCATGGGACGCAAGGTCCTACAATGAGCAGTTCTTC
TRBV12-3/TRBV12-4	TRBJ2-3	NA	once	CASSLRGSLTDTQYF	TGTGCCAGCAGTTTAAGGGGCAGCCTCACAGATACGCAGTATTTT
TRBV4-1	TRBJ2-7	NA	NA	CASSQGRAGYEQYF	TGCGCCAGCAGCCAAGGCCGGGCAGGATACGAGCAGTACTTC
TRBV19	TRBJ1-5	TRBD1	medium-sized	CASLGQKGDIRPQHF	TGTGCCAGTTTGGGACAGAAGGGAGATATCCGGCCCCAGCATTTT
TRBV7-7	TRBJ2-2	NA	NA	CASSPGRLVAAGELFF	TGTGCCAGCAGCCCCGGCAGACTAGTCGCCGCCGGGGAGCTGTTTTTT
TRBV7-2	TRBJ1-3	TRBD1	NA	CASTHPFLITGTGSSGNTIYF	TGTGCCAGCACCCATCCTTTTCTGATAACCGGGACAGGGTCTTCTGGAAACACCATATATTTT
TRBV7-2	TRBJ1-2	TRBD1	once	CASRSGTVNYGYTF	TGTGCCAGCAGGTCTGGGACAGTTAACTATGGCTACACCTTC
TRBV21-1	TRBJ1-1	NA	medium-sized	CASSKDSPEAFF	TGTGCCAGCAGCAAAGATAGCCCTGAAGCTTTCTTT
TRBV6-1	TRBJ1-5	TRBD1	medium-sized	CASSVGPTGGRGNQPQHF	TGTGCCAGCAGTGTAGGGCCAACAGGGGGACGGGGCAATCAGCCCCAGCATTTT
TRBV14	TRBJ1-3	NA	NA	CASSQLNTIYF	TGTGCCAGCAGCCAGCTGAACACCATATATTTT
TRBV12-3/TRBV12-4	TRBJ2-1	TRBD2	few	CASSSPSGSGRYEQFF	TGTGCCAGCAGTTCTCCTAGCGGGTCTGGGAGGTATGAGCAGTTCTTC
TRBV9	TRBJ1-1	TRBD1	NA	CASSVGTGGKNTEAFF	TGTGCCAGCAGCGTAGGGACAGGGGGCAAGAACACTGAAGCTTTCTTT
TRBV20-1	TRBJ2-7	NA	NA	CGARDLVSYEQYF	TGCGGTGCTAGAGATCTCGTGAGCTACGAGCAGTACTTC
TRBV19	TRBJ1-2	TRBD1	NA	CASRTGGNGYTF	TGTGCCAGTAGGACAGGGGGCAATGGCTACACCTTC
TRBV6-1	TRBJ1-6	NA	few	CASSASVDSPLHF	TGTGCCAGCAGTGCCTCGGTAGATTCACCCCTCCACTTT
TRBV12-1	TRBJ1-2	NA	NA	CASSYLPGTGDGYTF	TGTGCCAGCAGCTACTTACCCGGGACAGGGGACGGCTACACCTTC
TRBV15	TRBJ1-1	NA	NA	CATSRGPTMNTEAFF	TGTGCCACCAGCAGAGGACCCACCATGAACACTGAAGCTTTCTTT
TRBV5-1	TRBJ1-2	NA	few	CASSPQQDYGYTF	TGCGCCAGCAGCCCACAACAAGACTATGGCTACACCTTC
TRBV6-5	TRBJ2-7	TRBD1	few	CASSYNFLQGRTYEQYF	TGTGCCAGCAGCTACAACTTCTTACAGGGGAGAACCTACGAGCAGTACTTC
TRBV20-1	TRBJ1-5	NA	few	CSASPGTPGLEPQHF	TGCAGTGCGTCCCCCGGGACACCGGGTCTAGAGCCCCAGCATTTT
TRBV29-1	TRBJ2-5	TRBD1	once	CSVDGTAARETQYF	TGCAGCGTTGACGGGACAGCCGCCCGGGAGACCCAGTACTTC
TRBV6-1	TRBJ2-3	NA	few	CASSPPGEDTQYF	TGTGCCAGCAGTCCCCCCGGGGAGGATACGCAGTATTTT
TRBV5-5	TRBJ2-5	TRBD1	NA	CASSPGQGEAQYF	TGTGCCAGCAGCCCTGGACAGGGAGAGGCCCAGTACTTC
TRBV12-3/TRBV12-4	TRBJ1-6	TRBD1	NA	CASSSTGTENSPLHF	TGTGCCAGCAGTTCTACCGGGACAGAAAATTCACCCCTCCACTTT
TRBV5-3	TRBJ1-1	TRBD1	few	CASTGDTEAFF	TGTGCCAGTACAGGGGACACTGAAGCTTTCTTT
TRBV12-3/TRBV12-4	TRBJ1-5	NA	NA	CASSLSGGNQPQHF	TGTGCCAGCAGTTTATCTGGGGGCAATCAGCCCCAGCATTTT
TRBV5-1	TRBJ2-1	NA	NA	CASSLTRGEQFF	TGCGCCAGCAGCTTGACCCGAGGTGAGCAGTTCTTC
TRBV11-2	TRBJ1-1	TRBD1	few	CASSWDRGSEAFF	TGTGCCAGCAGTTGGGACAGGGGGTCTGAAGCTTTCTTT
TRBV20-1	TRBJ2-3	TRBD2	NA	CSAPSGGKDTQYF	TGCAGTGCTCCTAGCGGGGGGAAAGATACGCAGTATTTT
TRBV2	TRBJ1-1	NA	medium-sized	CASSLNTEAFF	TGTGCCAGCAGCCTGAACACTGAAGCTTTCTTT
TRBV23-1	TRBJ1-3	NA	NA	CASSPMGIGAGNTIYF	TGCGCCAGCAGTCCGATGGGTATAGGGGCTGGAAACACCATATATTTT
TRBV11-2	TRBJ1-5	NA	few	CASSLGDPAVMKRQPQHF	TGTGCCAGCAGCTTAGGAGATCCCGCAGTAATGAAGAGACAGCCCCAGCATTTT
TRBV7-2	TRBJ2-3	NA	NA	CASSLRRGSDTQYF	TGTGCCAGCAGCTTACGGAGGGGCTCAGATACGCAGTATTTT
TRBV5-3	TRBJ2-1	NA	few	CARSLAPRQAYNEQFF	TGTGCCAGAAGCTTGGCCCCGAGACAGGCCTACAATGAGCAGTTCTTC
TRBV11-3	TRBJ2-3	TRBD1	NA	CASSLGGHSTDTQYF	TGTGCCAGCAGCCTAGGGGGCCACAGCACAGATACGCAGTATTTT
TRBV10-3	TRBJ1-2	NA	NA	CAISDVSYGYTF	TGTGCCATCAGTGACGTTAGCTATGGCTACACCTTC
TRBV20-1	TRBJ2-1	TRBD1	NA	CSANSGQEGYNEQFF	TGCAGTGCTAATTCCGGACAGGAAGGATACAATGAGCAGTTCTTC
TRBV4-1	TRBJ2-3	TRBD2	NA	CASSQDRGVGDTQYF	TGCGCCAGCAGCCAAGACCGGGGGGTAGGAGATACGCAGTATTTT
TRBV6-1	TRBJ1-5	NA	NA	CASSETGGGSQPQHF	TGTGCCAGCAGTGAAACTGGAGGGGGGTCTCAGCCCCAGCATTTT
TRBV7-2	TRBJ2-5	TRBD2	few	CASSRTSGGIQETQYF	TGTGCCAGCAGCCGGACTAGCGGGGGTATACAAGAGACCCAGTACTTC
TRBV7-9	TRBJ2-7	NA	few	CASSERAVRLSVGAYYEQYF	TGTGCCAGCAGCGAAAGAGCGGTCAGACTCAGTGTTGGAGCTTACTACGAGCAGTACTTC